This T cell receptor (beta chain) was documented in a study of blood T cell repertoires in COVID-19. About the research overall: There were acute and convalescent COVID-19 samples, and they came from the United States, Italy and Spain.

Authors' data handling: Estimation of nucleated cell counts relied on the amplification of reference gene primers. Assay used: immunoSEQ multiplex PCR; TCRdb lists only in-frame clones, some missing. V, J and clone size reflect that table, while D and trimming were determined from the DNA. The sample lists roughly 310,000 clones, more than 75% occurring once. The sequenced sample consisted of PBMCs or T cells enriched from blood (not recorded which). The sequence derives from a man aged 60-69 years who had recovered from COVID-19.

CDR3 sequence (DNA): TGTGCCAGCAGACAGGGGAACACTGAAGCTTTCTTT. Translated, it gives CASRQGNTEAFF. The V call is TRBV27, the J call TRBJ1-1; D may be TRBD1 (6 bases). V lost 6 bases and J lost 1, with 6 bases in between. The CDR3 length is 12 residues. The V gene's germline CDR1 is MNHEY and CDR2 SMNVEV (reference sequence).